This T cell receptor (beta chain) was sequenced in a study of T cell repertoires in cytomegalovirus infection. Study overall: A matching HLA type, together with CMV infection, was signaled by public TCR beta signatures. Broader study findings: Ex vivo, HLA-C-restricted CMV-specific TCR beta clonotypes prevailed over the rest of the response.

This clonotype was counted at least ten times. Its antigen remains unidentified. Each CDR3 protein is one row after TCRdb ran MiXCR on the reads. The data contain fewer than 250,000 distinct CDR3 sequences, more than 9% of them singletons. This CDR3 contains 13 residues. Germline CDR1 is SGHTA and CDR2 is FQGNSA. Trimming removed 2 bases at V and 9 bases at J, with 11 bases between. The chain couples TRBV7-2 to TRBJ1-5; D is unresolved. Specimen: PBMCs. The clonotype was recovered from a human donor in good health (CMV status not recorded). Some clones in this sample may be carry-over from other donors' samples. CDR3 residues: CASSLNPPGPQHF. CDR3 coding DNA: TGTGCCAGCAGCTTAAATCCGCCGGGGCCCCAGCATTTT.